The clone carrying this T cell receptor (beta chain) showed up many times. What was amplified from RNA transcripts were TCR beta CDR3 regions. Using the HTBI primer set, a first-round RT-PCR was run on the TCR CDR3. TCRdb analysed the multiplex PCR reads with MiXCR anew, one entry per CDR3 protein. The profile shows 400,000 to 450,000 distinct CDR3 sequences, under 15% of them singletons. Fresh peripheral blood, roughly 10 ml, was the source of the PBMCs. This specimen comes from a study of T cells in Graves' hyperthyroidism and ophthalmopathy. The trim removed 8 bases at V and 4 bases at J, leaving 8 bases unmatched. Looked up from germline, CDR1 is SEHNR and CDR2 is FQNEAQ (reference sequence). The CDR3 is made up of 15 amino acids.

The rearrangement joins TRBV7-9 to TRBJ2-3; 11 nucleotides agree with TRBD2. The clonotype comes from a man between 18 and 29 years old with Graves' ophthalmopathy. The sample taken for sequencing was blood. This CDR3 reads CASRVAGGRADTQYF. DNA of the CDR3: TGTGCCAGCCGGGTAGCGGGGGGGCGTGCAGATACGCAGTATTTT.